This T cell receptor beta chain comes out of a study of blood T cell repertoires in COVID-19. Study as a whole: COVID-19 samples collected from the United States, Italy and Spain covered acute and convalescent phases.

Under the authors' procedure: Reference gene primers were amplified, and this amplification served to estimate nucleated cell counts. The protocol was immunoSEQ multiplex PCR, while the TCRdb copy is restricted to in-frame clones and leaves out a portion. V, J and clone size were drawn from that table, and D and trimming were deduced from the DNA. The table lists around 250,000 clones, about 83% of them singletons. Germline V gene data show CDR1 as SSHAT and CDR2 as FNYEAQ (reference sequence). The CDR3 loop spans 15 amino acids. Trimming cost V 5 bases and J 5 bases; bases outside gene matches: 8. Sequenced sample: peripheral blood. The chain is built from TRBV7-7 and TRBJ2-5, with TRBD1 matching over 10 bases. The TCR sequence derives from a woman aged 40 to 55 who had recovered from COVID-19. Here the CDR3 reads CASSSGTGVSETQYF. The DNA for the CDR3 is TGTGCCAGCAGCAGCGGGACAGGGGTTTCCGAGACCCAGTACTTC. The whole variable domain, remainder taken from reference TRBV7-7 and TRBJ2-5, is GAGVSQSPRYKVTKRGQDVTLRCDPISSHATLYWYQQALGQGPEFLTYFNYEAQPDKSGLPSDRFSAERPEGSISTLTIQRTEQRDSAMYRCASSSGTGVSETQYFGPGTRLLVL.